Below, 30 T cell receptor beta chains from the same sample are listed, as sequenced in a study of CD8+CD57+ T cells in acquired aplastic anemia. Whoever was chosen for sequencing had shown CD8+CD57+ cell expansion by flow cytometry. TCR beta VDJ and CDR3 profiling used genomic DNA as template. TCRdb processed the reads anew with MiXCR; each CDR3 protein has one entry. This table has 150,000 to 200,000 distinct CDR3 sequences, more than 45% appearing once. Sequences were obtained from sorted CD4+, CD8+, or CD8+CD57+ T cells (not recorded which) from PBMCs. These receptors all stem from a human donor with aplastic anemia.

Concerning this clonotype: A much larger clone differs by one base, so this may be a read error. The chain is built from TRBV13 and TRBJ2-7; TRBD1 or TRBD2 may be the D gene (7 bases each). Per germline, CDR1 PRHDT and CDR2 FYEKMQ (reference sequence). CDR3 size: 14 residues. V was clipped by 8 bases and J by 4 bases, with 18 bases between them. The CDR3 region has the DNA TGTGCCAGCCCAACCCCAGGGGGGGGTTACGAGCAGTACTTC. Translation gives CASPTPGGGYEQYF.

This rearrangement joins TRBV5-6 to TRBJ1-1; the D gene is possibly TRBD1 (5 bases). Trimming removed 0 bases from V and 11 bases from J, with 8 bases in between. CDR1 is SGHDT, CDR2 YYEEEE, per germline. This CDR3 spans 11 amino acids. The CDR3 DNA is TGTGCCAGCAGCTTGGGGACACGCGCTTTCTTT. Protein sequence: CASSLGTRAFF. Filled out from reference TRBV5-6 and TRBJ1-1, the complete variable domain reads DAGVTQSPTHLIKTRGQQVTLRCSPKSGHDTVSWYQQALGQGPQFIFQYYEEEERQRGNFPDRFSGHQFPNYSSELNVNALLLGDSALYLCASSLGTRAFFGQGTRLTVV.

This clonotype was seen repeatedly, ten times or more. This chain uses TRBV19 with TRBJ1-6, with D perhaps TRBD1 (5 bases). The CDR3 is made up of 15 amino acids. CDR1 LNHDA and CDR2 SQIVND come from the germline V gene (reference sequence). V shed 3 bases and J shed 6 bases, with 12 bases lying between them. The CDR3 loop reads CASSMLQEFNSPLHF. The CDR3 nucleotides read TGTGCCAGTAGTATGCTACAGGAGTTTAATTCACCCCTCCACTTT.

The chain couples TRBV19 to TRBJ1-5; TRBD1 aligns across 7 bases. The CDR3 is made up of 14 amino acids. Per the germline V gene, CDR1 is LNHDA and CDR2 is SQIVND (reference sequence). V was clipped by 7 bases and J by 5 bases; unmatched bases: 8. The CDR3 DNA sequence: TGTGCCAGTACCGACAGGGTAAGATATCAGCCCCAGCATTTT. Its protein product is CASTDRVRYQPQHF.

This clonotype was observed once. CDR3 amino acids: CASSLSQGSGYTF. The CDR3 region has the DNA TGTGCCAGCAGCTTATCCCAGGGGAGTGGCTACACCTTC. The J gene is TRBJ1-2, the V gene TRBV7-2; weak D call: TRBD1 (6 bases). The CDR3 totals 13 residues. CDR1 is SGHTA, CDR2 FQGNSA, per germline. Deletions cut 2 bases from V and 7 bases from J, with 11 bases between.

This clonotype occurred many times. This chain joins TRBV5-1 and TRBJ1-5; D call uncertain. The CDR3 is 16 residues long. In germline, CDR1 is SGHRS, CDR2 YFSETQ. The ends were cut back, 2 bases at V and 0 bases at J, with 12 bases in the middle. The CDR3 sequence: CASSLDGLASNQPQHF. In nucleotides, the CDR3 is TGCGCCAGCAGCTTAGACGGGTTGGCTAGCAATCAGCCCCAGCATTTT.

This chain connects TRBV7-6 to TRBJ1-3, with D maybe TRBD1 (6 bases). The V end was cut by 5 bases, the J end by 4 bases, with 9 bases between. Germline V gene lookup returns CDR1 SGHVS and CDR2 FNYEAQ. The CDR3 runs 13 residues. CDR3 sequence reads: CASSRGGGNTIYF. CDR3 DNA sequence: TGTGCCAGCAGCAGGGGGGGCGGAAACACCATATATTTT.

V usage is TRBV4-2 and J usage is TRBJ1-5; no firm D call. CDR1 and CDR2 from the germline V gene are LGHNA and YNFKEQ. The CDR3 consists of 13 residues. The V end was cut by 4 bases, the J end by 4 bases, with 8 bases between. The DNA for the CDR3 is TGTGCCAGCAGCCTCTCTGAAAATCAGCCCCAGCATTTT. Its protein product is CASSLSENQPQHF.

This clonotype was seen at least ten times. The V and J genes are TRBV11-2 and TRBJ1-2, with D perhaps TRBD1 (5 bases). V was shortened by 1 base and J by 4 bases, with 13 bases between the two germline ends. This CDR3 contains 15 residues. CDR1 is SGHAT, CDR2 FQNNGV, per germline. CDR3 bases: TGTGCCAGCAGCTTAGGAGCAGGGCCAATCTATGGCTACACCTTC. Amino acid sequence: CASSLGAGPIYGYTF.

This clonotype was counted between two and nine times. The DNA for the CDR3 is TGTGCCAGTAGTATAGCGGGGATGACTTCGCTCTATGGCTACACCTTC. Its protein product is CASSIAGMTSLYGYTF. The chain combines TRBV19 with TRBJ1-2; no clear D gene. This CDR3 is built from 16 residues. V lost 1 base to trimming and J lost 4 bases, with 16 bases between them. The germline V gene has CDR1 LNHDA and CDR2 SQIVND (reference sequence).

This clonotype was seen ten or more times. V is TRBV2 and J is TRBJ2-5; the D gene is possibly TRBD2 (5 bases). This CDR3 is 15 amino acids long. The V gene's germline CDR1 is SNHLY and CDR2 FYNNEI. Trimming left V 7 bases short and J 5 bases short, with 20 bases between. The CDR3 region has the DNA TGTGCCAGCATTCCAAGGGTGTGGGGAGAGGAGACCCAGTACTTC. It encodes CASIPRVWGEETQYF.

The chain carries TRBV19 and TRBJ2-7; the D gene could be TRBD1 or TRBD2 (5 bases each). The V end lost 1 base, the J end lost 4 bases, and 14 bases lay between the germline ends. The CDR3 is 15 amino acids. Germline V gene lookup returns CDR1 LNHDA and CDR2 SQIVND (reference sequence). CDR3 protein: CASSIGPRERYEQYF. The CDR3 DNA reads as TGTGCCAGTAGTATAGGCCCCAGGGAGCGGTACGAGCAGTACTTC. The full variable domain, completed using reference TRBV19 and TRBJ2-7, is DGGITQSPKYLFRKEGQNVTLSCEQNLNHDAMYWYRQDPGQGLRLIYYSQIVNDFQKGDIAEGYSVSREKKESFPLTVTSAQKNPTAFYLCASSIGPRERYEQYFGPGTRLTVT.

This clonotype has a handful of counts. The chain couples TRBV10-3 to TRBJ2-7, with TRBD1 as a possible D gene (6 bases). Trimming cost V 0 bases and J 9 bases, with 15 bases left between them. The CDR3 length is 14 residues. Germline CDR1 is ENHRY and CDR2 is SYGVKD. Written as DNA, the CDR3 is TGTGCCATCAGTGAGTCGACAGGCACTACGAGGCAGTACTTC. Residues: CAISESTGTTRQYF.

The J gene is TRBJ2-1, the V gene TRBV10-2; no clear D gene. V was pared by 4 bases and J by 0 bases, with 7 bases between. The CDR3 consists of 14 residues. The germline V gene has CDR1 WSHSY and CDR2 SAAADI. The CDR3: CASSADGSYNEQFF. The CDR3 bases are TGCGCCAGCAGTGCCGATGGCTCCTACAATGAGCAGTTCTTC.

The V call is TRBV10-3, the J call TRBJ2-7; no firm D call. Trimming stripped 10 bases from V and 0 bases from J, with 13 bases between. There are 13 residues in the CDR3. Germline CDR1 and CDR2: ENHRY and SYGVKD. The CDR3 DNA reads as TGTGCCAGCAGCCCCAGTAACTCCTACGAGCAGTACTTC. Amino acids: CASSPSNSYEQYF.

This clonotype was recorded many times. The rearrangement joins TRBV29-1 to TRBJ1-1; D possibly corresponds to TRBD1 (6 bases). The V end was cut by 5 bases, the J end by 4 bases, with 17 bases between. The CDR3 totals 14 residues. Looked up from germline, CDR1 is SQVTM and CDR2 is ANQGSEA. The CDR3 coding sequence is TGCAGCGTTACGAGGGGGGGGAGCGGCACTGAAGCTTTCTTT. Its translation: CSVTRGGSGTEAFF.

The table lists this clonotype with a few counts. The chain employs TRBV2 and TRBJ2-5, with TRBD2 matching over 13 bases. The length of the CDR3 is 16 residues. After removal of 0 bases from V and 7 bases from J, the junction contained 5 bases not matched to a gene. In germline, CDR1 is SNHLY, CDR2 FYNNEI. The CDR3 loop is CASSEAGLAGAGTQYF. The CDR3 coding sequence is TGTGCCAGCAGTGAAGCAGGACTAGCGGGGGCGGGGACCCAGTACTTC.

For this clonotype: This could be a read error, since a much larger clone is one nucleotide away. This chain links TRBV7-9 with TRBJ2-7; D is unclear. Germline CDR1 and CDR2: SEHNR and FQNEAQ (reference sequence). The CDR3 is 14 amino acids. CDR3 DNA: TGTGCCAGCAGCTTAGAGGCGAGCTCCTACGAGCAGCACTTC. It specifies CASSLEASSYEQHF.

The chain combines TRBV12-3 or TRBV12-4 with TRBJ2-4, with 8 bases fitting TRBD1. Losses at the gene ends were 7 bases for V and 6 bases for J; bases not matched to a gene: 8. CDR3 size: 14 residues. CDR3 region: CASTPFGQGNIQYF. The DNA of the CDR3 is TGTGCCAGCACCCCTTTTGGACAGGGAAACATTCAGTACTTC.

With respect to this clonotype: One end of the junction fails to match germline, which may point to a read error. The chain links TRBV10-2 to TRBJ2-2; D possibly corresponds to TRBD1 (6 bases). The germline V gene encodes CDR1 WSHSY and CDR2 SAAADI. There are 14 residues in the CDR3. The CDR3 DNA reads as TGTGCCATCCTGGGCAGGGGGAACACCGGGGAGCTGTTTTTT. It codes for CAILGRGNTGELFF.

This clonotype was observed at least ten times. V gene TRBV29-1 combines with J gene TRBJ2-7; D not certain. CDR1 is SQVTM, CDR2 ANQGSEA, per germline. Trimming shortened V by 7 bases and J by 1 base, and 8 bases separated the two germline ends. The CDR3 has 11 residues. Written as DNA, the CDR3 is TGCAGCGCCAAGAATTCCTACGAGCAGTACTTC. It encodes CSAKNSYEQYF.

In its sample, this clonotype was seen once. The CDR3 nucleotides read TGCAGTGCTAGGCCTGGGCGCCTGGTACGGGAGACCCAGTACTTC. Amino acids: CSARPGRLVRETQYF. The chain joins TRBV20-1 to TRBJ2-5, with D unresolved. CDR1 DFQATT and CDR2 SNEGSKA come from the germline V gene (reference sequence). The germline V and J ends were trimmed by 3 bases and 5 bases, with 19 bases remaining between them. The length of the CDR3 is 15 residues.

The rearrangement uses TRBV7-9 and TRBJ2-5; possibly TRBD1 for D (6 bases). CDR3 length: 13 amino acids. Trimming left V 4 bases short and J 5 bases short, with 11 bases between. Per the germline V gene, CDR1 is SEHNR and CDR2 is FQNEAQ (reference sequence). This chain's CDR3 is CASSSRGAETQYF. In DNA form, the CDR3 reads TGTGCCAGCAGCTCCAGGGGCGCCGAGACCCAGTACTTC.

The V gene is TRBV2, the J gene TRBJ2-1, with D perhaps given as TRBD1 or TRBD2 (5 bases each). Trimming removed 8 bases from V and 4 bases from J, with 9 bases in between. The CDR3 length is 12 residues. CDR1 and CDR2 from the germline V gene are SNHLY and FYNNEI. The CDR3 nucleotides read TGTGCCAGCGTTGAGGGGTACAATGAGCAGTTCTTC. Protein sequence: CASVEGYNEQFF.

For this clonotype: The junction does not match germline at one end; this may be a read error. The V and J genes are TRBV5-4 and TRBJ1-1; possible D gene TRBD1, 6 bases. Per germline, CDR1 SGHNT and CDR2 YYREEE (reference sequence). The CDR3 is 14 amino acids. The DNA for the CDR3 is TGTGCCGGCAGCTTGGGGGGCTTGAACACTGAAGCTTTCTTT. Its translation is CAGSLGGLNTEAFF. Together with reference TRBV5-4 and TRBJ1-1, the CDR3 gives the full variable domain: ETGVTQSPTHLIKTRGQQVTLRCSSQSGHNTVSWYQQALGQGPQFIFQYYREEENGRGNFPPRFSGLQFPNYSSELNVNALELDDSALYLCAGSLGGLNTEAFFGQGTRLTVV.

This clonotype has at least ten counts. The chain has TRBV19 and TRBJ1-1, with no clear D. V lost 6 bases and J 1 base, leaving 9 bases between the germline ends. CDR3 size: 13 residues. CDR1 and CDR2 from the germline V gene are LNHDA and SQIVND (reference sequence). The CDR3 reads CASRGGKNTEAFF. Written as DNA, the CDR3 is TGTGCCAGTAGGGGAGGGAAGAACACTGAAGCTTTCTTT.

The chain joins TRBV6-1 to TRBJ1-2, with a possible D match to TRBD1 (6 bases). CDR1 and CDR2 (germline): MNHNS, SASEGT. This CDR3 has 15 residues. V was shortened by 7 bases and J by 4 bases, with 19 bases between the two germline ends. The CDR3 sequence is CASTPHPAGAYGYTF. CDR3 in DNA: TGTGCCAGCACCCCACACCCGGCAGGGGCCTATGGCTACACCTTC.

In its sample, this clonotype was seen many times. J is TRBJ2-3 and V is TRBV7-3, with D tentatively TRBD2 (5 bases). This CDR3 comprises 15 residues. In germline, CDR1 is SGHTA, CDR2 FQGTGA. The V gene lost 3 bases and the J gene lost 0 bases, with 10 bases spanning the gap. The chain's CDR3 is CASSFRTSSTDTQYF. The CDR3 DNA sequence: TGTGCCAGCAGCTTCCGGACTTCTAGCACAGATACGCAGTATTTT.

The genes are TRBV24-1 and TRBJ1-5, with 10 bases identical to TRBD1. Trimming cost V 6 bases and J 5 bases; bases outside gene matches: 9. Germline CDR1 reads KGHDR; CDR2 reads SFDVKD. The CDR3 runs to 16 residues. Written as DNA, the CDR3 is TGTGCCACCAGTCCCTCCGGGACAGGGGATGATCAGCCCCAGCATTTT. Residues: CATSPSGTGDDQPQHF.

This clonotype was recorded many times. V and J are TRBV2 and TRBJ2-7, with 9 bases that match TRBD1. Germline assignment: CDR1 SNHLY and CDR2 FYNNEI. V shed 7 bases, J shed 0 bases, and the junction held 4 bases outside the gene matches. The CDR3 sequence is 14 residues long. The CDR3 region is CASKGDRVSYEQYF. CDR3 nucleotide sequence: TGTGCCAGCAAGGGGGACAGGGTCTCCTACGAGCAGTACTTC.